This TCR beta chain was captured in a study of blood T cells in healthy people across ages. Study-level results: Samples with more naive T cells showed higher observed beta diversity. Both naive CD4+ cell counts and diversity were greater in long-lived donors than in aged donors.

All donors came from Russia, were Caucasian and healthy, and spanned ages about 6 to 100. Researchers collected about 10 milliliters of peripheral blood from every single donor. Points on this clonotype: Its antigen is unknown.

This CDR3 has 13 residues. Trimming removed 3 bases from V and 5 bases from J; junction bases left unmatched: 2. CDR1 is LGHNA, CDR2 YNFKEQ, per germline. It was with a sample-barcoded 5' primer and a J-beta primer mix that a second PCR of roughly 6 to 12 cycles was run. TCRdb independently ran MiXCR on the 5' RACE reads; one entry per CDR3 protein. The profile covers hundreds of thousands of distinct CDR3 sequences, with about 62% appearing a single time and roughly 25% taken by the ten largest. The specimen sequenced was blood. This chain links TRBV4-2 with TRBJ1-1, with 8 positions matching TRBD1. The TCR comes from a man in his thirties or forties in good health. The CDR3 DNA sequence: TGTGCCAGCAGCCAGACAGGGGCTACTGAAGCTTTCTTT. This gives the protein CASSQTGATEAFF.